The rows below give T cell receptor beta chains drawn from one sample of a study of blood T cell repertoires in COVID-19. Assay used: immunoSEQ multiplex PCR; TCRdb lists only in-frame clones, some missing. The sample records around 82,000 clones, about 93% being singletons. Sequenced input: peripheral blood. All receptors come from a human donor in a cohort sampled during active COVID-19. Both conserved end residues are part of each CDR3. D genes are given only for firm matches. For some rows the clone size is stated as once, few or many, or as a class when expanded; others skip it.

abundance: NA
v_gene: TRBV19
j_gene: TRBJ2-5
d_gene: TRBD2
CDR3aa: CASSTQAGGPGETQYF
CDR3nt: TGTGCCAGTAGTACCCAAGCGGGGGGGCCGGGGGAGACCCAGTACTTC

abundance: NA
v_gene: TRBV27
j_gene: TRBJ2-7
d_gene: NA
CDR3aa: CAAGAATTYEQYF
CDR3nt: TGTGCTGCGGGGGCAGCTACAACCTACGAGCAGTACTTC

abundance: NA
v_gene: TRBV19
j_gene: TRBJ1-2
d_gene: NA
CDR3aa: CASLPTGVGGYTF
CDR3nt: TGTGCCAGCCTACCTACAGGTGTAGGGGGCTACACCTTC

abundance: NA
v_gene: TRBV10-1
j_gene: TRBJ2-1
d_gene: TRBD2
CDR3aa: CASSPRGGADEQFF
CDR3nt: TGCGCCAGCAGTCCCCGCGGGGGGGCCGATGAGCAGTTCTTC

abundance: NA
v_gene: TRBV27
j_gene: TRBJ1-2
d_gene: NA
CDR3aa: CASSSRTETNYGYTF
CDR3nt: TGTGCCAGCAGTTCGAGGACAGAGACTAACTATGGCTACACCTTC

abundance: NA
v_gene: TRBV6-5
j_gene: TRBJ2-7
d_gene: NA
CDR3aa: CASSYEQSSYEQYF
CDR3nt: TGTGCCAGCAGTTACGAACAGAGCTCCTACGAGCAGTACTTC

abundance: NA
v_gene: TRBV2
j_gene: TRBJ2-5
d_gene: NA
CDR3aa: CASSRSISGEETQYF
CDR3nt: TGTGCCAGCAGTCGATCCATTAGCGGCGAAGAGACCCAGTACTTC

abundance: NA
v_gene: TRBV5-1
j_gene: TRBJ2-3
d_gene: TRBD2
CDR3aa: CASSWGSSGGAVSTQYF
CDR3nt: TGCGCCAGCAGCTGGGGAAGTAGCGGGGGGGCCGTCTCCACGCAGTATTTT

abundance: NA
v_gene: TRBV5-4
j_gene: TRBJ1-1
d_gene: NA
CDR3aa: CASSPYDGLMNTEAFF
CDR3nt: TGTGCCAGCAGCCCTTATGATGGGCTTATGAACACTGAAGCTTTCTTT

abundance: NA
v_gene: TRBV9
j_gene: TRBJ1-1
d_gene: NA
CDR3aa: CASSASGGALMNTEAFF
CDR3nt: TGTGCCAGCAGCGCGAGTGGGGGGGCCTTGATGAACACTGAAGCTTTCTTT

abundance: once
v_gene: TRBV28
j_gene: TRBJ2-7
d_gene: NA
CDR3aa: CASRSSDPGEQYF
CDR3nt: TGTGCCAGCCGATCTAGCGATCCGGGCGAGCAGTACTTC

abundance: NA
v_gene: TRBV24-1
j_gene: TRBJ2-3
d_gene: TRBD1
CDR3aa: CATADRANTDTQYF
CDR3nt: TGTGCCACCGCGGACAGGGCGAACACAGATACGCAGTATTTT

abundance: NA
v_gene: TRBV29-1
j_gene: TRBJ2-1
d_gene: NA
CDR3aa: CSGLSYNEQFF
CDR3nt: TGCAGCGGTCTATCCTACAATGAGCAGTTCTTC

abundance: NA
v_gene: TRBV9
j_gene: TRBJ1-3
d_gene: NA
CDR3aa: CASSVGGGAGPSGNTIYF
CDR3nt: TGTGCCAGCAGCGTAGGGGGGGGTGCTGGCCCCTCTGGAAACACCATATATTTT

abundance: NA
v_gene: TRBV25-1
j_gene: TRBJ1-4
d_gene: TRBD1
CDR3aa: CASSTLTGGANEKLFF
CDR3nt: TGTGCCAGCAGTACGTTAACAGGGGGAGCTAATGAAAAACTGTTTTTT

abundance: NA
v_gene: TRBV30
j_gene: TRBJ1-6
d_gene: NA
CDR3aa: CAWSPLGGSPLHF
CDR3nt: TGTGCCTGGAGTCCCCTGGGGGGTTCACCCCTCCACTTT

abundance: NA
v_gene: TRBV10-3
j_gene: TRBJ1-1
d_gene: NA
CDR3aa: CAISDQVNTEAFF
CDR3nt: TGTGCCATCAGTGATCAGGTGAACACTGAAGCTTTCTTT

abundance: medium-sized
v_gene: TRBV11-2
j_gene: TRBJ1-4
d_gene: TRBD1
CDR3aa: CASRDTVGTGGEKLFF
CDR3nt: TGTGCCAGCAGGGACACAGTAGGGACAGGGGGTGAAAAACTGTTTTTT

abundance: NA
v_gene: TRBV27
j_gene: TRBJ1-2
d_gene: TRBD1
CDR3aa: CASSLDRGQVGYTF
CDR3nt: TGTGCCAGCAGTTTAGACAGGGGGCAAGTTGGCTACACCTTC

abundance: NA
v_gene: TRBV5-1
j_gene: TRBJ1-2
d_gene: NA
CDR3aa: CASSTSQIATYGYTF
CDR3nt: TGCGCCAGCAGCACCTCACAGATCGCCACATATGGCTACACCTTC

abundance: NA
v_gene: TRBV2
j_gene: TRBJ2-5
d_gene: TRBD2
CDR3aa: CASSGGAGQQETQYF
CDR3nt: TGTGCCAGCAGTGGAGGAGCGGGGCAACAAGAGACCCAGTACTTC

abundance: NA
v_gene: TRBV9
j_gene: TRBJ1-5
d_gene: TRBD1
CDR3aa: CASSAGQGNQPQHF
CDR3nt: TGTGCCAGCAGCGCTGGACAGGGCAATCAGCCCCAGCATTTT

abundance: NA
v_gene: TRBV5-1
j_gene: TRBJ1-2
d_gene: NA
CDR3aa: CASSLTGKYYGYTF
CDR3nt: TGCGCCAGCAGCTTGACAGGGAAATACTATGGCTACACCTTC

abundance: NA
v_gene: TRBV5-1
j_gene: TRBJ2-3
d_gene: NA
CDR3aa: CASSLLGAPTDTQYF
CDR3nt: TGCGCCAGCAGCTTGTTGGGGGCCCCCACAGATACGCAGTATTTT

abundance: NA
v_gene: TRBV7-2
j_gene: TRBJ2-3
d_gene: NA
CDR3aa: CASSLVRSTDTQYF
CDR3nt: TGTGCCAGCAGCTTAGTACGGAGCACAGATACGCAGTATTTT

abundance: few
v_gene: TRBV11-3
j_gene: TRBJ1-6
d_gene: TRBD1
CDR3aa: CASSSGQVNSPLHF
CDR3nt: TGTGCCAGCAGCTCGGGACAGGTTAATTCACCCCTCCACTTT

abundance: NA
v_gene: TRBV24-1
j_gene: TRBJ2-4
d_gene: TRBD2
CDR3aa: CASSGGRGKNIQYF
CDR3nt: TGTGCCTCCTCGGGGGGTCGTGGCAAAAACATTCAGTACTTC

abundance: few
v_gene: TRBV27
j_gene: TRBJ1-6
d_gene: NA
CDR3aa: CASSLSTGGSPLHF
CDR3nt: TGTGCCAGCAGTTTAAGCACAGGTGGTTCACCCCTCCACTTT

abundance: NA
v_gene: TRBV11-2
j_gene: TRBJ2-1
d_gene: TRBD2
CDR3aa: CASSPDPWAGGPSDEQFF
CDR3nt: TGTGCCAGCAGCCCTGACCCTTGGGCGGGGGGGCCTTCGGATGAGCAGTTCTTC

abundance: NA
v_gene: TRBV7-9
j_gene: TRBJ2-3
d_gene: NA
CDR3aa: CASSPGQSPNTDTQYF
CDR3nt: TGTGCCAGCAGCCCTGGACAGTCGCCAAACACAGATACGCAGTATTTT

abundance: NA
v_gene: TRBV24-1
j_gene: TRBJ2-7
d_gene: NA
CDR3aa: CATSDSTYEQYF
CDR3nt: TGTGCCACCAGTGACAGTACCTACGAGCAGTACTTC

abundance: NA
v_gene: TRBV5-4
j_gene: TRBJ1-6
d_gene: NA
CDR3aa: CASSLVERNSPLHF
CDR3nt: TGTGCCAGCAGCTTGGTAGAGAGGAATTCACCCCTCCACTTT

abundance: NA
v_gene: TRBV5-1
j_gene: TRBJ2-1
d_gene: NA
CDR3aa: CASTLDGGPINEQFF
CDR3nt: TGCGCCAGCACCCTTGACGGAGGACCCATCAATGAGCAGTTCTTC

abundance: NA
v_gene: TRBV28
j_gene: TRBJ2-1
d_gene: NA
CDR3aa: CASSFPGEQFF
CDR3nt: TGTGCCAGCAGTTTCCCGGGTGAGCAGTTCTTC

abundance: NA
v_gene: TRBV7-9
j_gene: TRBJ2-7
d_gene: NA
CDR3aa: CASSLDRSHEQYF
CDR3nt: TGTGCCAGCAGCTTAGACAGGAGTCACGAGCAGTACTTC

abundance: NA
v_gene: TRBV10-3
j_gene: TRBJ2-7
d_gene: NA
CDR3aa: CAIRLSEDEQYF
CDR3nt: TGTGCCATCCGGTTGTCAGAGGACGAGCAGTACTTC

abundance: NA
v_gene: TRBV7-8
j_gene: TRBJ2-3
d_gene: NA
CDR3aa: CASGRPSADTQYF
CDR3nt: TGTGCCAGCGGCCGGCCGTCGGCAGATACGCAGTATTTT

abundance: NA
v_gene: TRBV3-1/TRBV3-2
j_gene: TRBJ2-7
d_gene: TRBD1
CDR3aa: CASSLPGGGNEQYF
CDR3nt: TGTGCCAGCAGCCTACCAGGGGGCGGAAACGAGCAGTACTTC

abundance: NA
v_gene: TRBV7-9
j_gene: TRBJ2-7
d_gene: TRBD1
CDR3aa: CASSRGTGASYEQYF
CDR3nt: TGTGCCAGCAGCCGAGGGACAGGGGCTTCCTACGAGCAGTACTTC

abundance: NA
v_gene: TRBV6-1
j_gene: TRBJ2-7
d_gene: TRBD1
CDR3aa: CASSGARQGMAYEQYF
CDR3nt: TGTGCCAGCAGTGGGGCTAGACAGGGAATGGCCTACGAGCAGTACTTC

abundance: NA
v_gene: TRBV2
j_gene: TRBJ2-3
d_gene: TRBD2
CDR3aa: CACDLAGEITDTQYF
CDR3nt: TGTGCCTGCGATTTAGCGGGGGAAATCACAGATACGCAGTATTTT

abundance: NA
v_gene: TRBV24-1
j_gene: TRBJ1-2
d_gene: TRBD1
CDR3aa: CATSDSSTGVDGYTF
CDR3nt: TGTGCCACCAGTGATTCTTCGACAGGGGTCGATGGCTACACCTTC

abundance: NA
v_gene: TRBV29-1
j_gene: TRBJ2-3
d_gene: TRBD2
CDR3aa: CSVGGYSGGTQTSTDTQYF
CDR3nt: TGCAGCGTTGGAGGATATAGCGGGGGCACTCAAACTAGCACAGATACGCAGTATTTT

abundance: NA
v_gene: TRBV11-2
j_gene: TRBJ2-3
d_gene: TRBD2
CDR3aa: CASSLDMAGGQDTQYF
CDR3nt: TGTGCCAGCAGCTTAGATATGGCGGGGGGGCAAGATACGCAGTATTTT

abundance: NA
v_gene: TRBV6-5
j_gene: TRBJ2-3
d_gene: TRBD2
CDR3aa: CASRISGGAADTQYF
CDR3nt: TGTGCCAGCAGAATTAGCGGGGGGGCAGCAGATACGCAGTATTTT

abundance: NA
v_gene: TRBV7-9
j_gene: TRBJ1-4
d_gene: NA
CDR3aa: CASSLKWSPDTHNEKLFF
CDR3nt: TGTGCCAGCAGCTTAAAGTGGTCTCCGGACACCCATAATGAAAAACTGTTTTTT

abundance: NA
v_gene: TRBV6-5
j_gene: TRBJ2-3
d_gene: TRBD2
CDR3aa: CASSLAGGFTDTQYF
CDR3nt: TGTGCCAGCAGTCTAGCGGGGGGATTCACAGATACGCAGTATTTT

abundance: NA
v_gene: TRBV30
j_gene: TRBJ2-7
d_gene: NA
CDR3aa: CAWSGGLGEQYF
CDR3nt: TGTGCCTGGAGTGGGGGGCTGGGGGAGCAGTACTTC

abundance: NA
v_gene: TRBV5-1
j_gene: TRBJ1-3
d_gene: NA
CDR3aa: CASSFQGSSGNTIYF
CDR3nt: TGCGCCAGCAGCTTTCAGGGGAGCTCTGGAAACACCATATATTTT

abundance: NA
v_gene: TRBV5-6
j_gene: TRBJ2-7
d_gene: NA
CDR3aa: CASSLEGARAYEQYF
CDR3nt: TGTGCCAGCAGCTTGGAAGGGGCCAGGGCTTACGAGCAGTACTTC

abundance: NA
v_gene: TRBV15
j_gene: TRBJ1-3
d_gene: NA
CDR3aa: CATSRVAGSGNTIYF
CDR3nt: TGTGCCACCAGCAGAGTGGCAGGGTCTGGAAACACCATATATTTT

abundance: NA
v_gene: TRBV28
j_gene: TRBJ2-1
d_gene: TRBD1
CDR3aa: CASSSSGQHNNEQFF
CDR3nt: TGTGCCAGCAGTTCCTCGGGACAGCACAACAATGAGCAGTTCTTC

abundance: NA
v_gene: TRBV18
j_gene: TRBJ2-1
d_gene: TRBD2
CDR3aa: CASSPGLAGYNEQFF
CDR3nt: TGTGCCAGCTCCCCGGGGCTAGCGGGGTACAATGAGCAGTTCTTC

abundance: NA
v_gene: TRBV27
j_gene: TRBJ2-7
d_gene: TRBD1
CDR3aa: CASSLRDRGDEQYF
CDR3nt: TGTGCCAGCAGTTTACGGGACAGGGGGGACGAGCAGTACTTC

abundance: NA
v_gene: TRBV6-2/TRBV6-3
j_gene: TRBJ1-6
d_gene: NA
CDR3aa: CASSDRGGFNSPLHF
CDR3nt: TGTGCCAGCAGTGACCGCGGGGGATTTAATTCACCCCTCCACTTT

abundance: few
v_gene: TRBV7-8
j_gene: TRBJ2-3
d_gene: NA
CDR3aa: CASSPGGARTDTQYF
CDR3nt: TGTGCCAGCAGCCCCGGCGGGGCTAGGACAGATACGCAGTATTTT

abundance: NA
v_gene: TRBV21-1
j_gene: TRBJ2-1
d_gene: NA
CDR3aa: CASSKVVSGNEQFF
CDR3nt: TGTGCCAGCAGCAAAGTAGTAAGCGGTAATGAGCAGTTCTTC

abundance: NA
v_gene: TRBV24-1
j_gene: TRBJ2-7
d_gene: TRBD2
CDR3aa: CATSAPAPSGGALSYEQYF
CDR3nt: TGTGCCACCAGTGCCCCAGCCCCTAGCGGGGGCGCCCTCTCCTACGAGCAGTACTTC

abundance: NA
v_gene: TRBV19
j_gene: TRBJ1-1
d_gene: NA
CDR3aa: CASSIDLTRPMNTEAFF
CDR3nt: TGTGCCAGTAGTATAGATTTAACTAGACCCATGAACACTGAAGCTTTCTTT

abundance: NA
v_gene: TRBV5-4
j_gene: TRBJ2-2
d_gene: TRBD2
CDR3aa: CASSRGREGTGELFF
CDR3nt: TGTGCCAGTTCTCGCGGCAGGGAGGGCACCGGGGAGCTGTTTTTT